This T cell receptor beta chain was found in a study of cytotoxic CD8 clonotypes in ibrutinib-treated CLL. Libraries were prepared by immunoSEQ multiplex PCR; TCRdb keeps only in-frame clonotypes and omits some of them. The table includes some 26,000 clones, roughly 85% detected once. Points from the study as a whole: Public clonotypes (which were uncommon) either contracted or remained stable on treatment.

The J segment lost 3 bases and the V segment lost 3 bases, leaving 8 bases of the junction unmatched. In germline, CDR1 is MDHEN, CDR2 SYDVKM. This CDR3 region has 17 residues. This clone was observed once. Antigen specificity is unknown. This clonotype was obtained from a human donor with chronic lymphocytic leukemia. Sequences were derived from PBMCs, sampled after 24 months of ibrutinib treatment. V usage is TRBV28 and J usage is TRBJ2-1; 10 bases align to TRBD2. Here the CDR3 reads CASSFLAGGSGYNEQFF. CDR3 in DNA: TGTGCCAGCAGTTTTTTAGCGGGGGGTTCGGGCTACAATGAGCAGTTCTTC.